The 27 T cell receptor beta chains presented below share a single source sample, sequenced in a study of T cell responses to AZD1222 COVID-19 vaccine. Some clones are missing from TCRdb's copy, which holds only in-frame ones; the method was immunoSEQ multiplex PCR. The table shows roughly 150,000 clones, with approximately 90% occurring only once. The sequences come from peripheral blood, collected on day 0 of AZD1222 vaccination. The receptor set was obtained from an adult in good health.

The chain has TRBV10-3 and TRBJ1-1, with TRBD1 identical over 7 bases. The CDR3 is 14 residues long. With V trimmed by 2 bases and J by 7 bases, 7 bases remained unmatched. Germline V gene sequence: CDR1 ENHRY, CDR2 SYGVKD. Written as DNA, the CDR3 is TGTGCCATCAGTGAGAGGCCAGGGGGAGGTGAAGCTTTCTTT. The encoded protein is CAISERPGGGEAFF.

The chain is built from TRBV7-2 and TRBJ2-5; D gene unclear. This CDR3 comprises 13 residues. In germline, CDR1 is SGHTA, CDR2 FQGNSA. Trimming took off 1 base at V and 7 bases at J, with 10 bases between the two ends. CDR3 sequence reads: CASSLDHSRTQYF. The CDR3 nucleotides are TGTGCCAGCAGCTTAGATCACTCCCGGACCCAGTACTTC.

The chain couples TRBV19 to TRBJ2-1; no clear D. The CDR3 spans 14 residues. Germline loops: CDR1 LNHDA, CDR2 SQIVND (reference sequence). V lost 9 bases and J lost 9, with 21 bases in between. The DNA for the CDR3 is TGTGCCAGCAGCCGGTCGGGTGTCTCCCGTGAGCAGTTCTTC. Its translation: CASSRSGVSREQFF.

Here the CDR3 reads CASSPAHGAQYF. CDR3 in DNA: TGTGCCAGCAGCCCGGCCCATGGCGCGCAGTATTTT. The chain recombines TRBV3-1 (or the pseudogene TRBV3-2) with TRBJ2-3; D is uncertain. Deletions cut 4 bases from V and 10 bases from J, with 12 bases between. Germline lookup yields CDR1 LGHDT and CDR2 YNNKEL (reference sequence). The CDR3 loop spans 12 amino acids.

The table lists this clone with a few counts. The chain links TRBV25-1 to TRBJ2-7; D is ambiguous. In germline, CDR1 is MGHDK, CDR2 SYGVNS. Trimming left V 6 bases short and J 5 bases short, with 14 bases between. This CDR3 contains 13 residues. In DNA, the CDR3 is TGTGCCAGCAGCCTCTGGATAGTCGACGAGCAGTACTTC. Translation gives CASSLWIVDEQYF.

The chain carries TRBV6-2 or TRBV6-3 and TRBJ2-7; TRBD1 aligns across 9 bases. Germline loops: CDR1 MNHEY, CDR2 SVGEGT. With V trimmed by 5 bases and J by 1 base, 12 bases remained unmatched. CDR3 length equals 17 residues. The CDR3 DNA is TGTGCCAGCAGTGTCGGGTTCACAGGGGGCACATCCTACGAGCAGTACTTC. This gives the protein CASSVGFTGGTSYEQYF.

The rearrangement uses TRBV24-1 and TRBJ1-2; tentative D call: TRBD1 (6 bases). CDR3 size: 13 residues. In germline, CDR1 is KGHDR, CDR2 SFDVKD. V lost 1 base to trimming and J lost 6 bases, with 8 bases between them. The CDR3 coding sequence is TGTGCCACCAGTGATTTTTCAGGGGATGGCTACACCTTC. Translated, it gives CATSDFSGDGYTF.

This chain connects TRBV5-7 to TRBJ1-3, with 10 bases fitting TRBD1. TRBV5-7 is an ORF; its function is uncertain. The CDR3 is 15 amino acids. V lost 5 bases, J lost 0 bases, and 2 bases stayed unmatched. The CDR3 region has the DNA TGTGCCAGCAGGGGGACAGGGGACTCTGGAAACACCATATATTTT. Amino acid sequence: CASRGTGDSGNTIYF.

CDR3: CASSYSPSGFGYTF. The CDR3 DNA reads TGTGCCAGCAGTTACTCTCCGAGCGGTTTCGGCTACACCTTC. This sequence joins TRBV6-5 and TRBJ1-2; unclear D gene. The germline CDR1 and CDR2 sequences are MNHEY and SVGAGI. Trimming removed 0 bases from V and 8 bases from J, with 13 bases in between. This CDR3 is built from 14 residues.

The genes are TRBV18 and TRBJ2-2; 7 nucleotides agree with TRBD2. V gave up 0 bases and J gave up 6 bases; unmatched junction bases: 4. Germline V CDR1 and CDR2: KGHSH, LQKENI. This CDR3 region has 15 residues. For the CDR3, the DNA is TGTGCCAGCTCACCACCAGGACTAGAAGCCGGGGAGCTGTTTTTT. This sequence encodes CASSPPGLEAGELFF.

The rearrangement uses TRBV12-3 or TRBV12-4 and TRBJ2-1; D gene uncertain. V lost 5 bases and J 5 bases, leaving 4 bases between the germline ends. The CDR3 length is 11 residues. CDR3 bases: TGTGCCAGCAGTGACAACAATGAGCAGTTCTTC. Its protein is CASSDNNEQFF.

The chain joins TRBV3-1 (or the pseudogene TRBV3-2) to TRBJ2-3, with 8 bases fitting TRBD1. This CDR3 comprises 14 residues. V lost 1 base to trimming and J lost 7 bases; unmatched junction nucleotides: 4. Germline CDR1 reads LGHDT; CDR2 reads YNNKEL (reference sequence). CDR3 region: CASSQGQGANTQYF. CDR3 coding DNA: TGTGCCAGCAGCCAAGGGCAGGGGGCAAATACGCAGTATTTT.

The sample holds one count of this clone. The CDR3 reads CASRQTGGEQPQHF. CDR3 nucleotides: TGTGCCAGCAGACAAACAGGGGGCGAGCAGCCCCAGCATTTT. The gene calls are TRBV28 and TRBJ1-5, with TRBD1 identical over 9 bases. CDR1 MDHEN and CDR2 SYDVKM come from the germline V gene. This CDR3 is built from 14 residues. After removal of 6 bases from V and 7 bases from J, the junction contained 7 bases not matched to a gene.

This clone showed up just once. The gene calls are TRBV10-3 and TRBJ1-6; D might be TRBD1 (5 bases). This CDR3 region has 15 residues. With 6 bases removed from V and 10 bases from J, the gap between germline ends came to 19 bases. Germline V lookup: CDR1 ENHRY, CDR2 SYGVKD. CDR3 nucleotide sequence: TGTGCCATCAGCACCGGAGGGGTGGGCAACTCACCCCTCCACTTT. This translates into CAISTGGVGNSPLHF.

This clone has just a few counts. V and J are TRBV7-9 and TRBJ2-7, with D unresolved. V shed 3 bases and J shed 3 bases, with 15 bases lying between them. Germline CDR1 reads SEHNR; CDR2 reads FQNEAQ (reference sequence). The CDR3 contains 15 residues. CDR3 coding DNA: TGTGCCAGCAGCTTCCCGTTAGGGCGCAACTACGAGCAGTACTTC. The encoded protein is CASSFPLGRNYEQYF.

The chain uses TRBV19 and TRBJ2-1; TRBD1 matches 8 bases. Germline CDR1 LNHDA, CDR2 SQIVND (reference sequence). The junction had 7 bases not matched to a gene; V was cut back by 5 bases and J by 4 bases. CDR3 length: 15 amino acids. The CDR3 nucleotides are TGTGCCAGTAGTCTACAGGGGGAAGTTTACAATGAGCAGTTCTTC. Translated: CASSLQGEVYNEQFF.

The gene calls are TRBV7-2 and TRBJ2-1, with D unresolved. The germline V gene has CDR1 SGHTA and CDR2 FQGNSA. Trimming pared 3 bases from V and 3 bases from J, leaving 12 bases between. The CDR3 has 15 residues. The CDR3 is CASSLARELYNEQFF. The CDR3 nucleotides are TGTGCCAGCAGCTTGGCCCGCGAACTCTACAATGAGCAGTTCTTC.

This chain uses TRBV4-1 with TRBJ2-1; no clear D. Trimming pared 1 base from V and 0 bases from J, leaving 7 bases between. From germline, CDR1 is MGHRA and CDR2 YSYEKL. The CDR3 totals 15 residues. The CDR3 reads CASSQAPSSYNEQFF. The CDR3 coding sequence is TGCGCCAGCAGCCAAGCCCCCAGCTCCTACAATGAGCAGTTCTTC.

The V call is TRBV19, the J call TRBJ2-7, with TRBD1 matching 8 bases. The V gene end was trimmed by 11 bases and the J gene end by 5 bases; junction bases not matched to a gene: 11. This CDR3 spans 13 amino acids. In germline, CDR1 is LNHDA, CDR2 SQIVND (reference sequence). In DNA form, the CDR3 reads TGTGCCTCCTCCCGACAGGGGTGGAACGAGCAGTACTTC. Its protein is CASSRQGWNEQYF.

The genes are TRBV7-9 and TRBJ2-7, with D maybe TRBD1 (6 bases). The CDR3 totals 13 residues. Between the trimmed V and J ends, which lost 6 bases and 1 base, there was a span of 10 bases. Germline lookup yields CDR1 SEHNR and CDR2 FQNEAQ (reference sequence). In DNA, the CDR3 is TGTGCCAGCAGGGGCAGGGGATCCTACGAGCAGTACTTC. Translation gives CASRGRGSYEQYF.

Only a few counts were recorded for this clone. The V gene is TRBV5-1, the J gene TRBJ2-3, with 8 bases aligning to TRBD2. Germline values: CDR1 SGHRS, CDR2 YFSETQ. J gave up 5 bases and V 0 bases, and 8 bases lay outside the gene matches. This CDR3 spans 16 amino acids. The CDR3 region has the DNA TGCGCCAGCAGCTTGGCGGCAGCGGGAGCAGGAGATACGCAGTATTTT. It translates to CASSLAAAGAGDTQYF.

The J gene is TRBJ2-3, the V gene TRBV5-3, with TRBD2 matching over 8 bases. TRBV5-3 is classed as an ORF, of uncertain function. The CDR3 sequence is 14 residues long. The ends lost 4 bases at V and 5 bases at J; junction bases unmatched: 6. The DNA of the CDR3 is TGTGCCAGAAGCGCCGGGAGGGCCGGAGATACGCAGTATTTT. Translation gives CARSAGRAGDTQYF.

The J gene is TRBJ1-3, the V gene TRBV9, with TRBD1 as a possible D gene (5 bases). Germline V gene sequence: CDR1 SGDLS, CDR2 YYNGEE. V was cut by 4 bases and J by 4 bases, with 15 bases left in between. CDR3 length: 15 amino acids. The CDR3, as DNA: TGTGCCAGCAGCTTAGGACTGGAGGGGGGAAACACCATATATTTT. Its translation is CASSLGLEGGNTIYF.

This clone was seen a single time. The chain's CDR3 is CASSPGTGRSGANVLTF. Here the CDR3 DNA reads TGTGCCAGCAGCCCCGGGACAGGACGCTCTGGGGCCAACGTCCTGACTTTC. The chain employs TRBV7-2 and TRBJ2-6; 8 bases match TRBD1. CDR1 and CDR2 from the germline V gene are SGHTA and FQGNSA. This CDR3 has 17 residues. Trimming removed 5 bases from V and 0 bases from J; junction bases left unmatched: 6.

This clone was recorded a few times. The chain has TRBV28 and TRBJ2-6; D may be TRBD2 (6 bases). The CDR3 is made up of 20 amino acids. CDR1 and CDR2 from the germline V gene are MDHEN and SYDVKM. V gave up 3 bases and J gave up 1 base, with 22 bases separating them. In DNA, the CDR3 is TGTGCCAGCAGTTTCCGCGGTCGGGGGAAGCTGAGTTCTGGGGCCAACGTCCTGACTTTC. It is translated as CASSFRGRGKLSSGANVLTF.

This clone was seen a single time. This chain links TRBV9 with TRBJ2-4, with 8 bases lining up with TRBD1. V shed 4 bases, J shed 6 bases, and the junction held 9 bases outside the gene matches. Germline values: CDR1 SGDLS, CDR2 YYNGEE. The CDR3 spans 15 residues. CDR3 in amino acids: CASSLETGVRNIQYF. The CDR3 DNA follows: TGTGCCAGCAGCCTAGAGACAGGGGTGAGAAACATTCAGTACTTC.

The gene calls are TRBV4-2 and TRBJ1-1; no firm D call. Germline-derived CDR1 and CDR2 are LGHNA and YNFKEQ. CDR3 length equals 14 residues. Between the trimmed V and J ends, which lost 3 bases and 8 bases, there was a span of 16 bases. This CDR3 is CASSHTGRQGEAFF. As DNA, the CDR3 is TGTGCCAGCAGCCACACCGGGCGCCAAGGAGAAGCTTTCTTT.